Sequencing of this T cell receptor (beta chain) was carried out in a study of OX40 agonist ivuxolimab in advanced cancers. General observations from the study: No antigen was identified for the clonally expanded peripheral T cells. Mean expanded clone counts were higher in CD8+ than CD4+ T cells.

Produced via immunoSEQ multiplex PCR; TCRdb's table is partial and in-frame only. In the table there are around 67,000 clones, around 89% of which are singletons. The CDR3 totals 14 residues. Notes on this clone: Its antigen is currently unknown.

J is TRBJ2-7 and V is TRBV21-1. TRBV21-1 is a documented pseudogene. The sequenced sample was CD4+ or CD8+ T cells sorted from blood, obtained in a trial of the OX40 agonist ivuxolimab. The origin of this receptor is an adult with an advanced solid tumor such as melanoma, head and neck, liver or kidney cancer. In DNA form, the CDR3 reads TGTGCCAGCAGCAAAGTCGTAGGGACCTACGAGCAGTACTTC. Translated: CASSKVVGTYEQYF.